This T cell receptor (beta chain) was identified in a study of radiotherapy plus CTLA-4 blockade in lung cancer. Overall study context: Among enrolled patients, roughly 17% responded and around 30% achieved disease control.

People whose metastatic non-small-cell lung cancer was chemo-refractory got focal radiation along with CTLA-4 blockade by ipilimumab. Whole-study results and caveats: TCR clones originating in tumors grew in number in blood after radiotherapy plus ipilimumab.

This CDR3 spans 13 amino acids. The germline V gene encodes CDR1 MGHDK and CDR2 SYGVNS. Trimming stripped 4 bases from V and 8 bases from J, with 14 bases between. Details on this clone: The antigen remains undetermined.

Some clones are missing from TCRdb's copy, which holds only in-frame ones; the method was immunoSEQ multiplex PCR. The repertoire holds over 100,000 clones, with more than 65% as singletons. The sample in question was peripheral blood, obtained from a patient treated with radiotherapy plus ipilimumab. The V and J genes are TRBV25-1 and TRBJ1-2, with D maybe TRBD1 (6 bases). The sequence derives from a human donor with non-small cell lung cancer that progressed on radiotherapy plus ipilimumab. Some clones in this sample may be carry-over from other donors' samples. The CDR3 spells CASSATGMRGYTF. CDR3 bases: TGTGCCAGCAGTGCAACAGGGATGAGGGGCTACACCTTC.